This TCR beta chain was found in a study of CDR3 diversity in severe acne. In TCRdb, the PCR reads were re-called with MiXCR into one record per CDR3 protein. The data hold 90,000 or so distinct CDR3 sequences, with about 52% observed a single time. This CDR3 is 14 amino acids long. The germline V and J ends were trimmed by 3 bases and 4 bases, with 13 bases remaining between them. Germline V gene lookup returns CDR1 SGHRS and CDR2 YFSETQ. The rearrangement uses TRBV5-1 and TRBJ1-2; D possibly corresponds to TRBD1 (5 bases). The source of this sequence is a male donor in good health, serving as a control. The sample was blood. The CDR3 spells CASSSGTDSYGYTF. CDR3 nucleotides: TGCGCCAGCAGCTCCGGGACGGACTCCTATGGCTACACCTTC.